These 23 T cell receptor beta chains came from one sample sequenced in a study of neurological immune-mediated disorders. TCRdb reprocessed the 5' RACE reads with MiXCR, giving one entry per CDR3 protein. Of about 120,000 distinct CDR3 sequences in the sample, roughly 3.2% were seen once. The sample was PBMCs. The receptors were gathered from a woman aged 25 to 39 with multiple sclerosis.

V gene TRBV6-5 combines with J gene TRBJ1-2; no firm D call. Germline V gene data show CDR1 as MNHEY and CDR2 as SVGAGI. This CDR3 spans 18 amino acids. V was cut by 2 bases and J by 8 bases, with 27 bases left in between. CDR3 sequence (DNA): TGTGCCAGCAGTTACCATGTTTCTTCTGGCAGCAACCGGTACGGCTACACCTTC. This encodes CASSYHVSSGSNRYGYTF.

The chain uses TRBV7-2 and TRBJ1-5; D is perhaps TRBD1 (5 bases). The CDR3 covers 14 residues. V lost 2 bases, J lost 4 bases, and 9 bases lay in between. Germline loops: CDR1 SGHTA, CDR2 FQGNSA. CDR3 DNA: TGTGCCAGCAGCTTATCCAGGGAGAATCAGCCCCAGCATTTT. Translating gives CASSLSRENQPQHF. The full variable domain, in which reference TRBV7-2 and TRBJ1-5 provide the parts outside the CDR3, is GAGVSQSPSNKVTEKGKDVELRCDPISGHTALYWYRQSLGQGLEFLIYFQGNSAPDKSGLPSDRFSAERTGGSVSTLTIQRTQQEDSAVYLCASSLSRENQPQHFGDGTRLSIL.

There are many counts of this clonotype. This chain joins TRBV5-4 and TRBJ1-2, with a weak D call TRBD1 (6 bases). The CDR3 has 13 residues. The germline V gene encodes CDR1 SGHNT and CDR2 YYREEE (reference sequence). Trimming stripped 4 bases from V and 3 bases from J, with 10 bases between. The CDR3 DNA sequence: TGTGCCAGCAGCGATCCAGGGGACTATGGCTACACCTTC. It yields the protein CASSDPGDYGYTF.

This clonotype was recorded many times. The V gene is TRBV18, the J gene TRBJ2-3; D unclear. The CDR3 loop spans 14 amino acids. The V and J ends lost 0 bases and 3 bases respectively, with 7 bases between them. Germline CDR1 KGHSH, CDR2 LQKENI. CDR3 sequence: CASSPPTRTDTQYF. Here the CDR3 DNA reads TGTGCCAGCTCACCACCGACGAGGACAGATACGCAGTATTTT.

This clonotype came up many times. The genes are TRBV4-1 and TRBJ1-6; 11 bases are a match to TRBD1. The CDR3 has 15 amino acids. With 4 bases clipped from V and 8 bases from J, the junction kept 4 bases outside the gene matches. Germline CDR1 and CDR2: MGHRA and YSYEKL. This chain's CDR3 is CASSLRGQGDSPLHF. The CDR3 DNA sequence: TGCGCCAGCAGCCTCCGGGGACAGGGGGATTCACCCCTCCACTTT.

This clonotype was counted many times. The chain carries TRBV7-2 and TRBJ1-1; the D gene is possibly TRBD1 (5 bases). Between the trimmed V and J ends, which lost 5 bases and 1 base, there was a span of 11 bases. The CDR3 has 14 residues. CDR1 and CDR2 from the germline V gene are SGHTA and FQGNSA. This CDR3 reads CASSPGHKNTEAFF. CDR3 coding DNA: TGTGCCAGCAGCCCTGGACACAAGAACACTGAAGCTTTCTTT.

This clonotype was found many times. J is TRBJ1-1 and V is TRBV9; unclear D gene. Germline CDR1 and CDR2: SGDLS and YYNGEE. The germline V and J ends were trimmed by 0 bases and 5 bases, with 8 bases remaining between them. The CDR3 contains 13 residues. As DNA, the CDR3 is TGTGCCAGCAGCGTAGACCCGGTAACTGAAGCTTTCTTT. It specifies CASSVDPVTEAFF.

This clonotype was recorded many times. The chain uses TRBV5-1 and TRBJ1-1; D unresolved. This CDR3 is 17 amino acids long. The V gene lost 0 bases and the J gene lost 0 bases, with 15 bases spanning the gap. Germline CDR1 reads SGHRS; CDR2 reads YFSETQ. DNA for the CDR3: TGCGCCAGCAGCTTGGGCCCCCGGGATCCCATGAACACTGAAGCTTTCTTT. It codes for CASSLGPRDPMNTEAFF. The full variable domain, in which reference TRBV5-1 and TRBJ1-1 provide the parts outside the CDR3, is KAGVTQTPRYLIKTRGQQVTLSCSPISGHRSVSWYQQTPGQGLQFLFEYFSETQRNKGNFPGRFSGRQFSNSRSEMNVSTLELGDSALYLCASSLGPRDPMNTEAFFGQGTRLTVV.

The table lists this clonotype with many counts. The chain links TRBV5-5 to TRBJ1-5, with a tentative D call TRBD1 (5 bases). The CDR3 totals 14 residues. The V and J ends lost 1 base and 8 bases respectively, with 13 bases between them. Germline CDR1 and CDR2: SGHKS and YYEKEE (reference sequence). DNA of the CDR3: TGTGCCAGCAGCTTGTTGACGGGGGGGAAGCCCCAGCATTTT. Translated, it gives CASSLLTGGKPQHF.

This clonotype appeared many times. The CDR3 nucleotides are TGCAGTGGTTCTGTGGGCGTGAGAGATGCTTTCTTT. It codes for CSGSVGVRDAFF. The chain links TRBV20-1 to TRBJ1-1; D remains ambiguous. V lost 7 bases and J lost 11, with 20 bases in between. This CDR3 contains 12 residues. Germline lookup yields CDR1 DFQATT and CDR2 SNEGSKA (reference sequence).

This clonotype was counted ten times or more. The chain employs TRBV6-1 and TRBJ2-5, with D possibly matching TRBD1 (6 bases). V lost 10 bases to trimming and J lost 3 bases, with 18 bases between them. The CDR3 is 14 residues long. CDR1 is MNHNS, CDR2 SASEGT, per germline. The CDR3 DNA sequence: TGTGCCACAAGATACAGGGTTGTGGAAGAGACCCAGTACTTC. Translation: CATRYRVVEETQYF.

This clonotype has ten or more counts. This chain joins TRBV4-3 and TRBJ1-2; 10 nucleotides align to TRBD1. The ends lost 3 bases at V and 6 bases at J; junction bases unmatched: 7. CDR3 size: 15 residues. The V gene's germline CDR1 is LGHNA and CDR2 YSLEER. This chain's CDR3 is CASSHTGTGEDGYTF. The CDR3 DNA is TGCGCCAGCAGCCACACCGGGACAGGGGAAGATGGCTACACCTTC.

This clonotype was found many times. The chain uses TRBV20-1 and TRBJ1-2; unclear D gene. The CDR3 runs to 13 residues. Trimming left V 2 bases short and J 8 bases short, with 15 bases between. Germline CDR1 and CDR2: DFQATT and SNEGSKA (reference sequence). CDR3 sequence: CSARPDPAEGYTF. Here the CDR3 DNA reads TGCAGTGCTAGACCCGATCCCGCCGAGGGCTACACCTTC.

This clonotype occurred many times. CDR3 nucleotides: TGCGCCAGCAGCTTAAGTGGGACTCCGAGCCAGGTAGGGCAGTTCTTC. Encoded protein: CASSLSGTPSQVGQFF. The rearrangement joins TRBV5-1 to TRBJ2-1; tentatively, D is TRBD2 (6 bases). Trimming took off 2 bases at V and 12 bases at J, with 24 bases between the two ends. CDR3 length: 16 amino acids. CDR1 and CDR2 from the germline V gene are SGHRS and YFSETQ.

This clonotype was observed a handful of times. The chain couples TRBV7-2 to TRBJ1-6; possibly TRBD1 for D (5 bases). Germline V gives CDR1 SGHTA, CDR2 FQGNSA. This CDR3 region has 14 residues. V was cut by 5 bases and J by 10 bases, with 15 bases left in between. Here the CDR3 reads CASSIEAGLSPLHF. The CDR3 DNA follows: TGTGCCAGCAGCATCGAGGCAGGGCTATCACCCCTCCACTTT.

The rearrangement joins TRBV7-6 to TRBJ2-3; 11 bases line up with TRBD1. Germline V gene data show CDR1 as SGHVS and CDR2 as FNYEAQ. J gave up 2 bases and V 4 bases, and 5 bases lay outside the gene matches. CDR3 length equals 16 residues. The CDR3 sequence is CASSSSGQGATDTQYF. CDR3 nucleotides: TGTGCCAGCAGCTCCAGTGGACAGGGGGCCACAGATACGCAGTATTTT.

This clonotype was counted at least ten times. CDR3 nucleotides: TGCGCCAGCAGCTTGGTAGGGACAGCTTTTGGAGATGGCTACACCTTC. It encodes CASSLVGTAFGDGYTF. The rearrangement links TRBV5-1 to TRBJ1-2, with 7 bases lining up with TRBD1. Per the germline V gene, CDR1 is SGHRS and CDR2 is YFSETQ. V dropped 0 bases and J dropped 6; count of bases not matched to a gene: 11. This CDR3 has 16 amino acids.

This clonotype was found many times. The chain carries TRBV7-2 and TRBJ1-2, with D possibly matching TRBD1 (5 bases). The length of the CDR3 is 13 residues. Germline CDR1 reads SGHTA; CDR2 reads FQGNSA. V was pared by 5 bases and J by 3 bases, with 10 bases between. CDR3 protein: CASSPQGDYGYTF. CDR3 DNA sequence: TGTGCCAGCAGCCCTCAGGGAGACTATGGCTACACCTTC.

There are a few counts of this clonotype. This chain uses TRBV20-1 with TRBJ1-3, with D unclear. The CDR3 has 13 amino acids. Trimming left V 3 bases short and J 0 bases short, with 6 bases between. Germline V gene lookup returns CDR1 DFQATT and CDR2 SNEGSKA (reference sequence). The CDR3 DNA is TGCAGTGCTAGGAGGAGCTCTGGAAACACCATATATTTT. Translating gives CSARRSSGNTIYF.

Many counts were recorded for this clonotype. In nucleotides, the CDR3 is TGTGCCAGCAGCTTGGTCCCTAGCGGGATCGAGCAGTACTTC. Translation: CASSLVPSGIEQYF. The chain recombines TRBV7-2 with TRBJ2-7, with 9 positions matching TRBD2. The CDR3 totals 14 residues. The V segment lost 3 bases and the J segment 6 bases; nucleotides outside the gene matches: 6. Germline-derived CDR1 and CDR2 are SGHTA and FQGNSA.

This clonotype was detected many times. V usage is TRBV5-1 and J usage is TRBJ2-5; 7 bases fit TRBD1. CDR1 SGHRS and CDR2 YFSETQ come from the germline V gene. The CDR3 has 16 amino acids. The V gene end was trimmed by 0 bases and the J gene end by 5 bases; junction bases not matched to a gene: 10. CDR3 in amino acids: CASSLERSGGLETQYF. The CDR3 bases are TGCGCCAGCAGCTTGGAGCGGTCAGGGGGTTTGGAGACCCAGTACTTC.

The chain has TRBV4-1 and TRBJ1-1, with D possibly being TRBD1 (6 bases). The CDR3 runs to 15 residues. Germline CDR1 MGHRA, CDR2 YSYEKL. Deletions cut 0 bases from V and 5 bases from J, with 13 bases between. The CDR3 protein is CASSQEHRVWTEAFF. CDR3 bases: TGCGCCAGCAGCCAAGAGCACAGGGTTTGGACTGAAGCTTTCTTT.

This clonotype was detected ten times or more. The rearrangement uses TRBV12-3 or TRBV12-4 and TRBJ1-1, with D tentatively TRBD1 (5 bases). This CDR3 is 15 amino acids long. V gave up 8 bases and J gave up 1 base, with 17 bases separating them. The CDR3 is CASRYQGNSNTEAFF. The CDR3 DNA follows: TGTGCCAGCCGCTATCAGGGCAACTCGAACACTGAAGCTTTCTTT.